This is a list of T cell receptor beta chains from one sample in a study of spatial heterogeneity in lung cancer. MiXCR, run by TCRdb on the 5' RACE reads, gives a single entry per CDR3 protein. In the table there are tens of thousands of distinct CDR3 sequences, around 9% of which are singletons. The starting material was PBMCs, obtained at surgery. These receptors were taken from a male donor with early-stage non-small cell lung cancer. Each CDR3 is given with its conserved first and last residue. D genes are given only for firm matches. The size field is filled for only some rows; it gives once, few, many or a size class.

clone size	V gene	D gene	J gene	CDR3 protein	CDR3 DNA
medium-sized	TRBV10-3	NA	TRBJ2-1	CAMASRANEQFF	TGTGCCATGGCTAGCAGGGCGAATGAGCAGTTCTTC
many	TRBV7-8	NA	TRBJ2-7	CASRYNTGGGEEQYF	TGTGCCAGCAGATACAACACGGGGGGCGGGGAGGAGCAGTACTTC
many	TRBV7-2	NA	TRBJ1-1	CASRGRGNTEAFF	TGTGCCAGCAGAGGCAGGGGGAACACTGAAGCTTTCTTT
few	TRBV20-1	NA	TRBJ2-5	CSASDRGKETQYF	TGCAGTGCTAGCGACAGAGGGAAGGAGACCCAGTACTTC
NA	TRBV29-1	NA	TRBJ2-3	CSVIVGMTDTQYF	TGCAGCGTGATCGTGGGGATGACAGATACGCAGTATTTT
NA	TRBV7-2	NA	TRBJ2-1	CATSGYNEQFF	TGTGCCACATCGGGATACAATGAGCAGTTCTTC
many	TRBV5-4	NA	TRBJ2-7	CASSPTGTLSYEQYF	TGTGCCAGCAGCCCGACCGGGACTCTCTCCTACGAGCAGTACTTC
few	TRBV20-1	NA	TRBJ2-2	CSAPRQGRAGELFF	TGCAGTGCGCCCCGACAGGGGAGGGCCGGGGAGCTGTTTTTT
few	TRBV29-1	NA	TRBJ2-1	CSVVPSADYNEQFF	TGCAGCGTTGTTCCCAGCGCAGACTACAATGAGCAGTTCTTC
many	TRBV29-1	NA	TRBJ2-3	CSVSASTDTQYF	TGCAGCGTTTCGGCTAGCACAGATACGCAGTATTTT
many	TRBV28	NA	TRBJ1-2	CASTDRSGYTF	TGTGCCAGCACCGACAGGTCTGGCTACACCTTC
many	TRBV20-1	TRBD2	TRBJ2-3	CSASMSLAGGTDTQYF	TGCAGTGCTAGTATGTCGCTAGCGGGGGGCACAGATACGCAGTATTTT
NA	TRBV7-9	NA	TRBJ2-5	CASSLGAVETQYF	TGTGCCAGCAGCTTAGGGGCAGTGGAGACCCAGTACTTC
NA	TRBV25-1	NA	TRBJ2-5	CASSDPHQPEETQYF	TGTGCCAGCAGTGACCCCCACCAGCCAGAAGAGACCCAGTACTTC
few	TRBV20-1	NA	TRBJ1-1	CSAREDRSNTEAFF	TGCAGTGCTAGGGAGGACCGTTCGAACACTGAAGCTTTCTTT
NA	TRBV6-2/TRBV6-3	TRBD2	TRBJ2-1	CASSYLLAGEGEQFF	TGTGCCAGCAGTTACCTTCTAGCGGGAGAAGGTGAGCAGTTCTTC
many	TRBV12-3/TRBV12-4	NA	TRBJ1-1	CASSLGQNTEAFF	TGTGCCAGCAGTTTAGGGCAGAACACTGAAGCTTTCTTT
NA	TRBV12-3/TRBV12-4	TRBD1	TRBJ1-6	CASSKGGQGTSPLHF	TGTGCCAGCAGCAAAGGGGGACAGGGGACTTCACCCCTCCACTTT
few	TRBV7-9	NA	TRBJ2-5	CASSPEHSTQYF	TGTGCCAGCAGCCCCGAGCACAGCACCCAGTACTTC
many	TRBV29-1	NA	TRBJ2-3	CSVAPGSEDTQYF	TGCAGCGTGGCCCCCGGGTCCGAGGATACGCAGTATTTT
NA	TRBV11-2	TRBD2	TRBJ2-3	CASREVGGRTDTQYF	TGTGCCAGCAGGGAGGTTGGCGGGAGAACAGATACGCAGTATTTT
few	TRBV7-8	TRBD2	TRBJ2-7	CASSPSYGAGGTHEQYF	TGTGCCAGCAGCCCATCATATGGAGCGGGAGGGACGCACGAGCAGTACTTC
few	TRBV28	NA	TRBJ1-1	CASSTTAWESEAFF	TGTGCCAGCAGTACTACGGCGTGGGAATCTGAAGCTTTCTTT
few	TRBV28	TRBD2	TRBJ2-7	CASRGLMTSGRYEQYF	TGTGCCAGCAGGGGACTGATGACTAGCGGGAGGTACGAGCAGTACTTC
medium-sized	TRBV27	NA	TRBJ2-7	CASSTPFSYEQYF	TGTGCCAGCAGTACGCCTTTCTCCTACGAGCAGTACTTC
many	TRBV12-3/TRBV12-4	NA	TRBJ2-5	CASSPRRQQETQYF	TGTGCCAGCAGTCCCCGGAGGCAGCAAGAGACCCAGTACTTC
NA	TRBV3-1	NA	TRBJ2-1	CASSQELATYNEQFF	TGTGCCAGCAGCCAAGAGCTAGCTACCTACAATGAGCAGTTCTTC
many	TRBV29-1	TRBD1	TRBJ1-5	CSVQNRGANQPQHF	TGCAGCGTCCAAAACAGGGGCGCCAATCAGCCCCAGCATTTT
NA	TRBV30	NA	TRBJ2-7	CAWSGQTGYEQYF	TGTGCCTGGAGTGGGCAGACGGGTTACGAGCAGTACTTC
NA	TRBV3-1	TRBD2	TRBJ2-1	CASSSWTSGGDNEQFF	TGTGCCAGCAGCTCCTGGACTAGCGGGGGGGACAATGAGCAGTTCTTC
few	TRBV25-1	NA	TRBJ1-5	CASVGTFPDNQPQHF	TGTGCCAGCGTCGGCACCTTCCCCGACAATCAGCCCCAGCATTTT
few	TRBV6-2/TRBV6-3	TRBD2	TRBJ2-5	CASSYGWGRLAGGQETQYF	TGTGCCAGCAGTTACGGATGGGGCCGGCTAGCGGGAGGGCAAGAGACCCAGTACTTC
NA	TRBV5-1	NA	TRBJ2-3	CASSDRPDTQCF	TGCGCCAGCAGCGACCGCCCAGATACGCAGTGTTTT
few	TRBV5-1	NA	TRBJ2-3	CASSLASGDTQYF	TGCGCCAGCAGCTTGGCAAGTGGAGATACGCAGTATTTT
few	TRBV5-1	NA	TRBJ2-3	CASSTTLGWESGQDTQYF	TGCGCCAGCAGCACCACCCTGGGGTGGGAGTCGGGTCAAGATACGCAGTATTTT
NA	TRBV15	NA	TRBJ2-1	CATSRVSGSSYNEQFF	TGTGCCACCAGCAGAGTTTCAGGGTCTTCCTACAATGAGCAGTTCTTC
NA	TRBV5-1	TRBD2	TRBJ2-2	CASSTLAGGNTGELFF	TGCGCCAGCAGCACATTAGCGGGAGGGAACACCGGGGAGCTGTTTTTT
few	TRBV10-3	TRBD2	TRBJ2-3	CASTTSGRADTQYF	TGTGCCTCCACGACTAGCGGGAGGGCAGATACGCAGTATTTT
many	TRBV12-3/TRBV12-4	TRBD1	TRBJ1-2	CASSLEQGNYGYTF	TGTGCCAGCAGTTTAGAACAGGGGAACTATGGCTACACCTTC
many	TRBV20-1	NA	TRBJ1-1	CSAKPRDGVNTEAFF	TGCAGTGCTAAGCCGAGGGACGGAGTGAACACTGAAGCTTTCTTT
few	TRBV20-1	NA	TRBJ2-3	CTAEGSGTDTQYF	TGCACTGCTGAGGGGTCGGGCACAGATACGCAGTATTTT
many	TRBV3-1	NA	TRBJ2-4	CASSPYSGTNTIQYF	TGTGCCAGCAGCCCCTATTCCGGGACAAACACCATTCAGTACTTC
NA	TRBV7-9	NA	TRBJ1-2	CASSSPNSGGYTF	TGTGCCAGCAGCTCCCCAAATTCGGGTGGCTACACCTTC
many	TRBV28	TRBD1	TRBJ2-7	CASRRQGYEQYF	TGTGCCAGCCGACGACAGGGATACGAGCAGTACTTC
many	TRBV7-9	NA	TRBJ1-6	CASSSTPPTPLHF	TGTGCCAGCAGCTCGACCCCACCAACACCCCTCCACTTT
NA	TRBV7-3	NA	TRBJ2-1	CASSLSPEKYNEQFF	TGTGCCAGCAGCTTAAGCCCGGAGAAGTACAATGAGCAGTTCTTC
few	TRBV6-6	TRBD1	TRBJ1-5	CASRPGQGVYSNQPQHF	TGTGCCAGCCGACCGGGACAGGGGGTTTATAGCAATCAGCCCCAGCATTTT
many	TRBV4-3	NA	TRBJ1-3	CASSQDVPTRNSGNTIYF	TGCGCCAGCAGCCAAGATGTCCCGACACGCAACTCTGGAAACACCATATATTTT
NA	TRBV25-1	NA	TRBJ2-7	CASSGGVKDSYEQYF	TGTGCCAGCAGTGGGGGAGTTAAGGACTCCTACGAGCAGTACTTC
many	TRBV9	TRBD2	TRBJ2-5	CASSVENSGSLETQYF	TGTGCCAGCAGCGTAGAGAATAGCGGGAGTTTAGAGACCCAGTACTTC
few	TRBV10-3	NA	TRBJ2-3	CAIATSRGGTDTQYF	TGTGCCATCGCCACTTCAAGGGGTGGCACAGATACGCAGTATTTT
many	TRBV10-2	NA	TRBJ1-4	CASSEIGEKLFF	TGCGCCAGCAGTGAGATCGGAGAAAAACTGTTTTTT
many	TRBV5-5	NA	TRBJ1-2	CASSFSSANYGYTF	TGTGCCAGCAGCTTCAGCTCAGCTAACTATGGCTACACCTTC
many	TRBV10-3	NA	TRBJ1-6	CATGDWASSSPLHF	TGTGCCACAGGGGATTGGGCCTCCAGTTCACCCCTCCACTTT
many	TRBV25-1	NA	TRBJ2-5	CASSEESYQETQYF	TGTGCCAGCAGTGAAGAATCTTACCAAGAGACCCAGTACTTC